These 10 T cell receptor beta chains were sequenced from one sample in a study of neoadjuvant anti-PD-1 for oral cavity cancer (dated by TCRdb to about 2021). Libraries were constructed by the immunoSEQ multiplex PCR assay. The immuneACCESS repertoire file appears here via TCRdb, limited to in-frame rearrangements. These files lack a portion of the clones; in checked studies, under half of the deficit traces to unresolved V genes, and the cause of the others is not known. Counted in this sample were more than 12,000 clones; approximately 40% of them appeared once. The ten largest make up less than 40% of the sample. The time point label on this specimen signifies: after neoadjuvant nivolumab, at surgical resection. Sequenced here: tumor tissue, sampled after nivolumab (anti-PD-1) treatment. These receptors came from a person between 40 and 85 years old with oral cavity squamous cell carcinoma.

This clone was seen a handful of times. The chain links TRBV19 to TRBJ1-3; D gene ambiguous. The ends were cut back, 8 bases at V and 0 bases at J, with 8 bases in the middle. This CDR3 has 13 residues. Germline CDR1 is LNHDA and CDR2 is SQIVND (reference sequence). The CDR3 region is CASPSVSGNTIYF. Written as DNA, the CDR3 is TGTGCCAGTCCCTCGGTCTCTGGAAACACCATATATTTT.

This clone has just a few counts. CDR3 DNA sequence: TGTGCCAGCAGCTGGGGGACAGGCACAGATACGCAGTATTTT. It encodes CASSWGTGTDTQYF. This rearrangement joins TRBV6-1 to TRBJ2-3; the match to TRBD1 covers 7 bases. With 6 bases clipped from V and 1 base from J, the junction kept 4 bases outside the gene matches. The CDR3 is made up of 14 amino acids. CDR1 and CDR2 (germline): MNHNS, SASEGT.

CDR3 sequence reads: CASSDSNQGARTNEKLFF. The DNA of the CDR3 is TGTGCCAGCAGTGACTCGAACCAGGGGGCGAGGACTAATGAAAAACTGTTTTTT. The V call is TRBV6-4, the J call TRBJ1-4, with 8 bases matching TRBD1. From germline, CDR1 is MRHNA and CDR2 SNTAGT. The CDR3 contains 18 residues. Losses at the gene ends were 0 bases for V and 2 bases for J; bases not matched to a gene: 8.

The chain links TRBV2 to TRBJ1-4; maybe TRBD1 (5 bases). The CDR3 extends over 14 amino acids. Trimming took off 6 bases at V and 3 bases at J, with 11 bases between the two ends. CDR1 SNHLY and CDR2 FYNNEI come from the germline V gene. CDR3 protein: CASSETGPNEKLFF. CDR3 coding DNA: TGTGCCAGCAGCGAGACGGGACCTAATGAAAAACTGTTTTTT.

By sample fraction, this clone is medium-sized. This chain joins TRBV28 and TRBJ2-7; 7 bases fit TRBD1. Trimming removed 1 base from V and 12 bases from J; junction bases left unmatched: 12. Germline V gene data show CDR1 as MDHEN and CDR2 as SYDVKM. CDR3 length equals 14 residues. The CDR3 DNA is TGTGCCAGCAGTTTATCCGAGACAGGGCTGACACCGTACTTC. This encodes CASSLSETGLTPYF.

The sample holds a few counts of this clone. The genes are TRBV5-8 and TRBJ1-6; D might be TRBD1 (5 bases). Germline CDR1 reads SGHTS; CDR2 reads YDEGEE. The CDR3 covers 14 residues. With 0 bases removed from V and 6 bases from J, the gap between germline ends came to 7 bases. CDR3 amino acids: CASSLAQGNSPLHF. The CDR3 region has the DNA TGTGCCAGCAGCTTGGCCCAGGGTAATTCACCCCTCCACTTT.

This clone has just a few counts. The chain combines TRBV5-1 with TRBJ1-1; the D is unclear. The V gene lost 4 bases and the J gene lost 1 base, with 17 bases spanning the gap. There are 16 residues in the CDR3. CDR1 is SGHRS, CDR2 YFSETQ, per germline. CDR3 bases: TGCGCCAGCAGCGCCCACATGCGAGGCCAGAACACTGAAGCTTTCTTT. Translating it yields CASSAHMRGQNTEAFF.

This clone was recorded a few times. This chain's CDR3 is CASSSRDRGSGNTIYF. Written as DNA, the CDR3 is TGTGCCAGCAGTTCCCGGGACAGGGGCTCTGGAAACACCATATATTTT. The V call is TRBV7-2, the J call TRBJ1-3, with TRBD1 matching over 10 bases. V lost 6 bases to trimming and J lost 0 bases; unmatched junction nucleotides: 5. The CDR3 is made up of 16 amino acids. Germline CDR1 SGHTA, CDR2 FQGNSA.

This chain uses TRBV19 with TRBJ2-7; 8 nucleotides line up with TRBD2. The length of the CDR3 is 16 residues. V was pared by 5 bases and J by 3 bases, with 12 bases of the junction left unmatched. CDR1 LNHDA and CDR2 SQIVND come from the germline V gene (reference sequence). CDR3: CASSFSSRGGGYEQYF. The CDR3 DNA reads TGTGCCAGTAGTTTCTCCTCCCGGGGGGGCGGCTACGAGCAGTACTTC.

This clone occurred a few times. The CDR3 region has the DNA TGTGCCAGCAGCTTAGTTGGTGGGCCCCATAATTCACCCCTCCACTTT. Translating it yields CASSLVGGPHNSPLHF. V gene TRBV7-9 combines with J gene TRBJ1-6; D call uncertain. The CDR3 runs to 16 residues. Germline V gives CDR1 SEHNR, CDR2 FQNEAQ (reference sequence). Trimming shortened V by 1 base and J by 5 bases, and 12 bases separated the two germline ends.